The 27 T cell receptor beta chains below all came from one sample that was sequenced in a study of OX40 agonist ivuxolimab in advanced cancers. Using immunoSEQ multiplex PCR, the repertoire was profiled, and TCRdb retains in-frame clones only, with some absent. The sample lists over 50,000 clones, roughly 88% occurring once. The sequencing used CD4+ or CD8+ T cells sorted from blood, collected in a trial of the OX40 agonist ivuxolimab. The receptor source for this set is an adult with an advanced solid tumor such as melanoma, head and neck, liver or kidney cancer.

This clone was counted a few times. This chain connects TRBV9 to TRBJ1-3; 8 nucleotides align to TRBD1. Germline assignment: CDR1 SGDLS and CDR2 YYNGEE. The V and J ends lost 3 bases and 0 bases, in that order; junction bases with no gene match: 2. The CDR3 has 15 amino acids. CDR3 DNA sequence: TGTGCCAGCAGCGCCAGGGGGCTCTCTGGAAACACCATATATTTT. Translated, it gives CASSARGLSGNTIYF.

CDR3 coding DNA: TGTGCCAGCAGTTCTAGACCTCCGGGCCCGGGGGATACGCAGTATTTT. Amino acids: CASSSRPPGPGDTQYF. V usage is TRBV7-6 and J usage is TRBJ2-3; maybe TRBD2 (5 bases). This CDR3 contains 16 residues. The V end was cut by 6 bases, the J end by 6 bases, with 22 bases between. Germline-derived CDR1 and CDR2 are SGHVS and FNYEAQ.

This sequence joins TRBV19 and TRBJ2-4; 8 bases are shared with TRBD1. The V gene's germline CDR1 is LNHDA and CDR2 SQIVND (reference sequence). CDR3 length: 17 amino acids. Trimming at V came to 3 bases and at J to 2 bases, leaving 9 bases not matched to a gene. CDR3 region: CASSMSRGRVSKNIQYF. CDR3 nucleotide sequence: TGTGCCAGTAGTATGTCCAGGGGGCGCGTTTCCAAAAACATTCAGTACTTC.

The gene calls are TRBV5-8 and TRBJ2-3; D may be TRBD1 (5 bases). The germline CDR1 and CDR2 sequences are SGHTS and YDEGEE. V lost 4 bases, J lost 2 bases, and 11 bases lay in between. This CDR3 has 14 amino acids. CDR3 sequence (DNA): TGTGCCAGCAGCCCCGGACAACTCACAGATACGCAGTATTTT. It is translated as CASSPGQLTDTQYF.

The chain is built from TRBV5-8 and TRBJ2-4; D not resolved. The CDR3 runs 12 residues. The germline CDR1 and CDR2 sequences are SGHTS and YDEGEE. V lost 0 bases, J lost 6 bases, and 4 bases lay in between. The CDR3 here is CASSLDLNIQYF. The CDR3 DNA reads TGTGCCAGCAGCTTGGACCTAAACATTCAGTACTTC.

This clone occurred a few times. J is TRBJ2-1 and V is TRBV11-2; possibly TRBD1 or TRBD2 for D (5 bases each). The CDR3 loop spans 17 amino acids. V gave up 4 bases and J gave up 2 bases, with 18 bases separating them. Germline-derived CDR1 and CDR2 are SGHAT and FQNNGV. The CDR3 DNA reads as TGTGCCAGCAGCTCACCAAGTGGGGGAATCACCTACAATGAGCAGTTCTTC. Protein: CASSSPSGGITYNEQFF. Full variable domain (rest looked up from reference TRBV11-2 and TRBJ2-1): EAGVAQSPRYKIIEKRQSVAFWCNPISGHATLYWYQQILGQGPKLLIQFQNNGVVDDSQLPKDRFSAERLKGVDSTLKIQPAKLEDSAVYLCASSSPSGGITYNEQFFGPGTRLTVL.

The rearrangement uses TRBV9 and TRBJ2-5; the match to TRBD2 covers 14 bases. Germline V gene lookup returns CDR1 SGDLS and CDR2 YYNGEE. Germline trimming cut 4 bases from V and 5 bases from J; bases unmatched to any gene: 4. This CDR3 region has 15 residues. DNA of the CDR3: TGTGCCAGCAGCTTAGGGACTAGCGGGGGCGAGACCCAGTACTTC. Translated, it gives CASSLGTSGGETQYF.

The chain recombines TRBV5-1 with TRBJ1-1; the D is unclear. This CDR3 is built from 13 residues. The V gene lost 0 bases and the J gene lost 6 bases, with 9 bases spanning the gap. Germline V gene sequence: CDR1 SGHRS, CDR2 YFSETQ. The CDR3 loop is CASSLVDGPEAFF. The DNA of the CDR3 is TGCGCCAGCAGCTTGGTGGACGGACCTGAAGCTTTCTTT.

The chain employs TRBV10-3 and TRBJ1-6, with 9 bases matching TRBD1. The CDR3 runs 14 residues. Per the germline V gene, CDR1 is ENHRY and CDR2 is SYGVKD. J was trimmed by 7 bases and V by 2 bases; bases with no gene match: 0. CDR3 nucleotides: TGTGCCATCAGTGAGGACAGGGGGAATTCACCCCTCCACTTT. This gives the protein CAISEDRGNSPLHF.

The J gene is TRBJ2-3, the V gene TRBV6-1; 8 bases fit TRBD2. CDR3 length: 13 amino acids. Germline V lookup: CDR1 MNHNS, CDR2 SASEGT. The ends lost 1 base at V and 14 bases at J; junction bases unmatched: 8. The CDR3 protein is CASSEGVAGSGYF. CDR3 coding DNA: TGTGCCAGCAGTGAAGGGGTAGCGGGGAGCGGGTATTTT.

Comments on this clone: At one of its ends the junction is not consistent with the germline gene, which may arise from a read error. Here the CDR3 DNA reads TGTGCTAGCAGCTCGAGACTCTATAATGAGCAGTTCTTC. It is translated as CASSSRLYNEQFF. This rearrangement joins TRBV7-7 to TRBJ2-1; D is unresolved. The CDR3 has 13 residues. Germline V gene data show CDR1 as SSHAT and CDR2 as FNYEAQ (reference sequence).

V usage is TRBV6-6 and J usage is TRBJ2-5; maybe TRBD2 (5 bases). Germline-derived CDR1 and CDR2 are MNHNY and SVGAGI (reference sequence). V was shortened by 2 bases and J by 7 bases, with 8 bases between the two germline ends. The CDR3 is 12 amino acids. The CDR3 reads CASSYDRGTQYF. The CDR3 nucleotides are TGTGCCAGCAGTTACGATCGGGGGACCCAGTACTTC.

The J gene is TRBJ1-1, the V gene TRBV5-4; D possibly corresponds to TRBD1 (5 bases). Germline V lookup: CDR1 SGHNT, CDR2 YYREEE (reference sequence). V gave up 4 bases and J gave up 4 bases, with 17 bases separating them. CDR3 length: 15 amino acids. The CDR3 reads CASSPPPGGGTEAFF. The CDR3 DNA reads TGTGCCAGCAGCCCCCCCCCGGGGGGAGGCACTGAAGCTTTCTTT.

J is TRBJ2-1 and V is TRBV6-1; no clear D gene. The V end lost 1 base, the J end lost 4 bases, and 5 bases lay between the germline ends. The length of the CDR3 is 13 residues. From germline, CDR1 is MNHNS and CDR2 SASEGT. The CDR3: CASSEDRYNEQFF. CDR3 nucleotides: TGTGCCAGCAGTGAAGACAGATACAATGAGCAGTTCTTC.

The CDR3 DNA is TGTGCCAGCTCACCAGCAGGGTTGAACACTGAAGCTTTCTTT. Its protein product is CASSPAGLNTEAFF. The J gene is TRBJ1-1, the V gene TRBV18; D possibly corresponds to TRBD1 (5 bases). Germline V lookup: CDR1 KGHSH, CDR2 LQKENI. Trimming took off 2 bases at V and 0 bases at J, with 7 bases between the two ends. The CDR3 runs 14 residues.

The rearrangement uses TRBV20-1 and TRBJ1-5; no firm D call. The CDR3 loop spans 11 amino acids. Germline CDR1 reads DFQATT; CDR2 reads SNEGSKA (reference sequence). V was clipped by 1 base and J by 7 bases, with 5 bases between them. The CDR3: CSARGSQPQHF. The CDR3 DNA sequence: TGCAGTGCTAGAGGGTCCCAGCCCCAGCATTTT.

The V and J genes are TRBV9 and TRBJ1-2; D unresolved. Looked up from germline, CDR1 is SGDLS and CDR2 is YYNGEE. The CDR3 consists of 12 residues. V lost 3 bases to trimming and J lost 7 bases, with 10 bases between them. CDR3 nucleotides: TGTGCCAGCAGCGCCTCGGCGCTTGGCTACACCTTC. This sequence encodes CASSASALGYTF.

J is TRBJ1-2 and V is TRBV30; D possibly corresponds to TRBD1 (5 bases). Germline lookup yields CDR1 GTSNPN and CDR2 SVGIG (reference sequence). The CDR3 extends over 14 amino acids. Trimming took off 4 bases at V and 5 bases at J, with 17 bases between the two ends. The CDR3 DNA follows: TGTGCCTGGAAAAAGAGGGGAGTAGGGTATGGCTACACCTTC. Its protein is CAWKKRGVGYGYTF.

V gene TRBV6-6 combines with J gene TRBJ1-1, with 12 bases fitting TRBD1. This CDR3 spans 15 amino acids. The V and J ends lost 5 bases and 2 bases, in that order; junction bases with no gene match: 3. The V gene's germline CDR1 is MNHNY and CDR2 SVGAGI (reference sequence). The CDR3 region has the DNA TGTGCCAGCAGTCCGGGACAGGGGGCAAACACTGAAGCTTTCTTT. This gives the protein CASSPGQGANTEAFF.

This chain links TRBV11-2 with TRBJ2-5; TRBD1 or TRBD2 may be the D gene (6 bases each). Trimming cost V 4 bases and J 7 bases, with 22 bases left between them. The CDR3 has 16 residues. Germline V gene lookup returns CDR1 SGHAT and CDR2 FQNNGV. As DNA, the CDR3 is TGTGCCAGCAGCTCAACCGAGGGGGGAGGCCTAGTGACCCAGTACTTC. Translating it yields CASSSTEGGGLVTQYF.

The rearrangement links TRBV6-6 to TRBJ2-7, with D perhaps being TRBD1 or TRBD2 (5 bases each). V lost 10 bases and J 3 bases, leaving 13 bases between the germline ends. The CDR3 consists of 12 residues. Germline loops: CDR1 MNHNY, CDR2 SVGAGI (reference sequence). This CDR3 is CATEGDGYEQYF. The CDR3 DNA reads as TGTGCCACCGAAGGGGACGGCTACGAGCAGTACTTC.

The gene calls are TRBV9 and TRBJ2-2, with D perhaps TRBD2 (5 bases). V was trimmed by 2 bases and J by 6 bases, leaving 14 bases between them. This CDR3 comprises 15 residues. The V gene's germline CDR1 is SGDLS and CDR2 YYNGEE. The CDR3 DNA is TGTGCCAGCAGCGTCGTATCTAGCATGGCCGGGGAGCTGTTTTTT. The encoded protein is CASSVVSSMAGELFF.

CDR3 sequence reads: CASSLFRYEQYF. CDR3 in DNA: TGTGCCAGCAGCTTATTTAGGTACGAGCAGTACTTC. The rearrangement uses TRBV11-2 and TRBJ2-7; D remains unclear. Trimming removed 2 bases from V and 4 bases from J, with 6 bases in between. The germline V gene encodes CDR1 SGHAT and CDR2 FQNNGV. The CDR3 consists of 12 residues.

The J gene is TRBJ1-1, the V gene TRBV28; TRBD1 aligns across 7 bases. CDR3 length: 15 amino acids. CDR1 and CDR2 from the germline V gene are MDHEN and SYDVKM. V dropped 4 bases and J dropped 1; count of bases not matched to a gene: 6. CDR3 bases: TGTGCCAGCAGTTCCTCCGGGACAGCGAACACTGAAGCTTTCTTT. Translation: CASSSSGTANTEAFF.

The chain links TRBV29-1 to TRBJ2-7; 7 bases match TRBD1. J gave up 1 base and V 5 bases, and 2 bases lay outside the gene matches. Germline-derived CDR1 and CDR2 are SQVTM and ANQGSEA. This CDR3 contains 12 residues. The CDR3 sequence: CSVRTGSYEQYF. CDR3 DNA: TGCAGCGTTAGGACAGGATCCTACGAGCAGTACTTC.

V gene TRBV6-1 combines with J gene TRBJ2-1, with D possibly matching TRBD1 (6 bases). V was shortened by 5 bases and J by 1 base, with 12 bases between the two germline ends. Per the germline V gene, CDR1 is MNHNS and CDR2 is SASEGT. The CDR3 spans 15 residues. CDR3 in DNA: TGTGCCAGCAGTCCACAGGGTTGGTCCTACAATGAGCAGTTCTTC. Translated, it gives CASSPQGWSYNEQFF.

DNA of the CDR3: TGTGCCAGTAGTATCAGAGGGGGCGCCTACTATCAGCCCCAGCATTTT. Its translation is CASSIRGGAYYQPQHF. The chain carries TRBV19 and TRBJ1-5; 7 nucleotides align to TRBD1. The germline V gene encodes CDR1 LNHDA and CDR2 SQIVND (reference sequence). The ends lost 3 bases at V and 5 bases at J; junction bases unmatched: 10. There are 16 residues in the CDR3.